Sequencing of this TCR beta chain was carried out in a study of shared clonotypes between healthy human individuals. Study at large: The plates for each donor numbered three CD4 naive, three CD4 memory, two CD8 naive and one CD8 memory.

Details on this clone: Its antigen remains unknown.

Researchers partitioned CD4+ cells into CD45RA+ naive and CD45RA-negative memory subsets. Germline trimming cut 0 bases from V and 0 bases from J; bases unmatched to any gene: 9. This CDR3 contains 18 residues. The germline CDR1 and CDR2 sequences are SGHVS and FQNEAQ. The protocol was immunoSEQ multiplex PCR, while the TCRdb copy is restricted to in-frame clones and leaves out a portion. The table has approximately 640,000 clones, 72% seen once. The study, taken as a whole, reports: Clonotypes that were shared across a few donors made up about 4.5% of naive CD4 clonotypes.

The sample consisted of memory CD4+ T cells sorted from blood. The subset is: CD45RA-negative fraction. The chain links TRBV7-8 to TRBJ2-7, with 9 bases aligning to TRBD1. This TCR came from a woman between 25 and 40 years old in good health. The CDR3 sequence is CASSLADRGTIPSYEQYF. In nucleotides, the CDR3 is TGTGCCAGCAGCTTAGCGGACAGGGGAACTATACCCTCCTACGAGCAGTACTTC.